This T cell receptor beta chain was identified in a study of cytomegalovirus exposure and HLA in healthy donors. Losses at the gene ends were 5 bases for V and 1 base for J; bases not matched to a gene: 7. This CDR3 is built from 15 residues. The germline V gene has CDR1 LGHNA and CDR2 YNFKEQ. Both 60 Vbeta primers and 13 Jbeta primers went into the PCR. Profiled with immunoSEQ multiplex PCR; TCRdb holds only in-frame clones, not every one. Among a few hundred thousand clones listed, over 60% were seen once. This clone occurred once. The chain couples TRBV4-2 to TRBJ2-7; 8 bases align to TRBD1. The sequence came from a man aged 40-55 years in good health and CMV-seronegative. The sample taken for sequencing was PBMCs. For the CDR3, the DNA is TGTGCCAGCAGCGCCCAGGGGGCCCTATCCTACGAGCAGTACTTC. Translation gives CASSAQGALSYEQYF.